Listed here are 24 T cell receptor beta chains from one sample, sequenced in a study of control samples from healthy donors and cancer patients. Libraries were prepared by immunoSEQ multiplex PCR; TCRdb keeps only in-frame clonotypes and omits some of them. Counted here are about 150,000 clones, about 94% occurring once; the ten biggest clones make up approximately 15%. The sample consisted of PBMCs. Receptor source: a man in his fifties or sixties with colorectal cancer.

V and J are TRBV2 and TRBJ2-3; D is possibly TRBD1 or TRBD2 (6 bases each). The germline CDR1 and CDR2 sequences are SNHLY and FYNNEI. Trimming pared 6 bases from V and 5 bases from J, leaving 18 bases between. The CDR3 extends over 15 amino acids. CDR3 amino acids: CASRQGAGPRDTQYF. The DNA of the CDR3 is TGTGCCAGCAGACAGGGCGCGGGGCCGAGAGATACGCAGTATTTT. The entire variable domain, with the rest obtained from reference TRBV2 and TRBJ2-3, is as follows: EPEVTQTPSHQVTQMGQEVILRCVPISNHLYFYWYRQILGQKVEFLVSFYNNEISEKSEIFDDQFSVERPDGSNFTLKIRSTKLEDSAMYFCASRQGAGPRDTQYFGPGTRLTVL.

This chain links TRBV5-1 with TRBJ2-1; D gene unclear. Trimming removed 0 bases from V and 1 base from J, with 11 bases in between. Per the germline V gene, CDR1 is SGHRS and CDR2 is YFSETQ. CDR3 length: 16 residues. CDR3 bases: TGCGCCAGCAGCTTGGGGCTGAAACCTTCCTACAATGAGCAGTTCTTC. Translated: CASSLGLKPSYNEQFF.

The CDR3 is CASSPMVSIQETQYF. The CDR3, as DNA: TGTGCCAGCAGTCCCATGGTTAGCATCCAAGAGACCCAGTACTTC. The V and J genes are TRBV6-5 and TRBJ2-5, with D hard to call. The length of the CDR3 is 15 residues. The V and J ends lost 5 bases and 1 base respectively, with 14 bases between them. CDR1 is MNHEY and CDR2 is SVGAGI in the germline V gene.

The CDR3 loop is CASSDGYTDTQYF. CDR3 bases: TGTGCCAGCAGTGATGGGTACACAGATACGCAGTATTTT. The chain combines TRBV2 with TRBJ2-3, with D unresolved. The CDR3 length is 13 residues. V gave up 3 bases and J gave up 2 bases, with 6 bases separating them. Germline lookup yields CDR1 SNHLY and CDR2 FYNNEI.

The gene calls are TRBV28 and TRBJ2-3, with 8 bases lining up with TRBD1. CDR1 is MDHEN and CDR2 is SYDVKM in the germline V gene. The CDR3 has 17 amino acids. Trimming cost V 6 bases and J 0 bases; bases outside gene matches: 11. The DNA for the CDR3 is TGTGCCAGCAGCTTAAGGGCAGGGGGCGCGAGCACAGATACGCAGTATTTT. Protein product: CASSLRAGGASTDTQYF.

The chain is built from TRBV6-6 and TRBJ1-3; D uncertain. In germline, CDR1 is MNHNY, CDR2 SVGAGI (reference sequence). Deletions cut 6 bases from V and 4 bases from J, with 16 bases between. This CDR3 spans 15 amino acids. The CDR3 sequence is CASRVHMSSGNTIYF. The CDR3 region has the DNA TGTGCCAGCAGGGTCCATATGAGCAGCGGAAACACCATATATTTT.

CDR3 loop: CASSPRTRLAGPGPNYEQYF. CDR3 bases: TGTGCCAGCAGCCCCCGAACGAGACTAGCAGGCCCAGGCCCTAACTACGAGCAGTACTTC. The genes are TRBV9 and TRBJ2-7; 7 bases agree with TRBD2. This CDR3 contains 20 residues. Germline-derived CDR1 and CDR2 are SGDLS and YYNGEE. V was clipped by 4 bases and J by 3 bases; unmatched bases: 25.

The V call is TRBV6-5, the J call TRBJ2-7; D unresolved. The V gene lost 1 base and the J gene lost 5 bases, with 12 bases spanning the gap. Germline lookup yields CDR1 MNHEY and CDR2 SVGAGI. CDR3 size: 14 residues. The DNA for the CDR3 is TGTGCCAGCAGTTACTATATAGGGTCTAACGAGCAGTACTTC. It specifies CASSYYIGSNEQYF.

The V call is TRBV6-1, the J call TRBJ1-6; D is unclear. This CDR3 spans 16 amino acids. Germline V gene data show CDR1 as MNHNS and CDR2 as SASEGT. The V gene lost 3 bases and the J gene lost 2 bases, with 11 bases spanning the gap. As DNA, the CDR3 is TGTGCCAGCAGTGACAGTCTAAGCGCCTATAATTCACCCCTCCACTTT. It translates to CASSDSLSAYNSPLHF.

This clone has just one count. This sequence joins TRBV19 and TRBJ1-4; weak D call: TRBD1 (6 bases). Germline-derived CDR1 and CDR2 are LNHDA and SQIVND (reference sequence). The CDR3 has 15 residues. V was clipped by 1 base and J by 8 bases, with 14 bases between them. For the CDR3, the DNA is TGTGCCAGTAGTATAGTAAACAGGGTGAACGAAAAACTGTTTTTT. Its translation is CASSIVNRVNEKLFF.

The table lists this clone with a count of one. The chain recombines TRBV5-5 with TRBJ2-2; D is ambiguous. The germline V gene encodes CDR1 SGHKS and CDR2 YYEKEE (reference sequence). The CDR3 consists of 14 residues. V dropped 2 bases and J dropped 1 base, with 6 bases sitting between them. In DNA, the CDR3 is TGTGCCAGCAGCTTCCGCGGGAACACCGGGGAGCTGTTTTTT. Translating it yields CASSFRGNTGELFF.

The rearrangement uses TRBV18 and TRBJ1-3; D might be TRBD1 (5 bases). This CDR3 comprises 17 residues. CDR1 and CDR2 (germline): KGHSH, LQKENI. Trimming shortened V by 4 bases and J by 1 base, and 17 bases separated the two germline ends. CDR3 region: CASSRSGTVTSGNTIYF. The CDR3 DNA sequence: TGTGCCAGCTCACGATCCGGGACGGTAACTTCTGGAAACACCATATATTTT.

The chain recombines TRBV6-5 with TRBJ1-3; a weak D match, TRBD1 (6 bases). CDR1 is MNHEY, CDR2 SVGAGI, per germline. Between the trimmed V and J ends, which lost 7 bases and 0 bases, there was a span of 13 bases. The CDR3 spans 15 residues. Written as DNA, the CDR3 is TGTGCCAGCACCTCCCGGGACACCTCTGGAAACACCATATATTTT. It codes for CASTSRDTSGNTIYF.

The chain joins TRBV7-6 to TRBJ2-5; either TRBD1 or TRBD2 may fit D (5 bases each). The CDR3 contains 13 residues. Trimming removed 5 bases from V and 2 bases from J, with 9 bases in between. Germline V gene lookup returns CDR1 SGHVS and CDR2 FNYEAQ. CDR3 region: CASSRGRQETQYF. Written as DNA, the CDR3 is TGTGCCAGCAGCCGGGGCCGGCAAGAGACCCAGTACTTC.

The chain links TRBV4-1 to TRBJ1-2, with D hard to call. Germline V lookup: CDR1 MGHRA, CDR2 YSYEKL. This CDR3 is 15 amino acids long. The ends were cut back, 8 bases at V and 4 bases at J, with 20 bases in the middle. The CDR3 sequence is CASSSRDLLVYGYTF. CDR3 nucleotide sequence: TGCGCCAGCTCTTCCCGGGATTTACTAGTCTATGGCTACACCTTC.

A note on this clone: The junction differs from germline at one of its ends, possibly a read error. The chain carries TRBV7-9 and TRBJ2-7; the D call may be TRBD1 or TRBD2 (6 bases each). The CDR3 is 15 amino acids. CDR1 is SEHNR, CDR2 FQNEAQ, per germline (reference sequence). CDR3 loop: CASTLGGSVSYEQYF. In DNA, the CDR3 is TGTGCCAGCACCTTAGGGGGGAGCGTCTCCTACGAGCAGTACTTC.

The genes are TRBV18 and TRBJ1-2; the match to TRBD1 covers 9 bases. CDR1 and CDR2 (germline): KGHSH, LQKENI. This CDR3 contains 14 residues. J was trimmed by 9 bases and V by 4 bases; bases with no gene match: 9. The CDR3 coding sequence is TGTGCCAGCTCACAACCGGGACAGGGATCAAGCTACACCTTC. It codes for CASSQPGQGSSYTF.

The rearrangement joins TRBV7-2 to TRBJ1-4; D may be TRBD1 (6 bases). Per the germline V gene, CDR1 is SGHTA and CDR2 is FQGNSA. Trimming removed 5 bases at V and 3 bases at J, with 13 bases between. The CDR3 extends over 15 amino acids. The CDR3 DNA follows: TGTGCCAGCAGCCCCAGGACAGAACCTAATGAAAAACTGTTTTTT. Residues: CASSPRTEPNEKLFF.

V usage is TRBV4-1 and J usage is TRBJ2-3; 9 positions agree with TRBD2. CDR1 MGHRA and CDR2 YSYEKL come from the germline V gene. The CDR3 covers 19 residues. Losses at the gene ends were 3 bases for V and 1 base for J; bases not matched to a gene: 14. CDR3 protein: CASSHGGLAGGPGTDTQYF. The CDR3 nucleotides read TGCGCCAGCAGCCATGGGGGTTTGGCGGGGGGGCCAGGCACAGATACGCAGTATTTT.

This chain connects TRBV4-3 to TRBJ1-1; 7 bases agree with TRBD1. CDR1 LGHNA and CDR2 YSLEER come from the germline V gene. V lost 1 base to trimming and J lost 4 bases; unmatched junction nucleotides: 12. CDR3 length: 17 residues. The CDR3 is CASSQGGTRGASTEAFF. CDR3 nucleotide sequence: TGCGCCAGCAGCCAAGGAGGGACCAGGGGGGCGAGCACTGAAGCTTTCTTT.

In this sample, this clone turned up many times. The chain carries TRBV5-6 and TRBJ1-2; maybe TRBD1 (5 bases). V was shortened by 2 bases and J by 8 bases, with 13 bases between the two germline ends. Germline V gene data show CDR1 as SGHDT and CDR2 as YYEEEE. CDR3 length: 13 amino acids. CDR3 coding DNA: TGTGCCAGCAGCTTCGGGCAGGGTGAAGGCTACACCTTC. Residues: CASSFGQGEGYTF.

The chain uses TRBV9 and TRBJ1-1; TRBD1 matches at 9 bases. This CDR3 comprises 15 residues. Trimming removed 3 bases from V and 0 bases from J; junction bases left unmatched: 3. Germline CDR1 and CDR2: SGDLS and YYNGEE. The chain's CDR3 is CASSAGDRVNTEAFF. The CDR3 nucleotides read TGTGCCAGCAGCGCGGGGGACAGGGTGAACACTGAAGCTTTCTTT.

The chain links TRBV6-5 to TRBJ2-5; tentative D call: TRBD2 (6 bases). The CDR3 covers 15 residues. The germline V gene encodes CDR1 MNHEY and CDR2 SVGAGI. Trimming cost V 5 bases and J 7 bases, with 20 bases left between them. The CDR3 protein is CASSPQLSTGGTQYF. The CDR3 region has the DNA TGTGCCAGCAGTCCGCAACTCTCGACCGGGGGGACCCAGTACTTC.

This chain connects TRBV9 to TRBJ1-1, with D possibly matching TRBD1 (6 bases). Germline CDR1 SGDLS, CDR2 YYNGEE. The germline V and J ends were trimmed by 0 bases and 3 bases, with 18 bases remaining between them. The CDR3 covers 17 residues. The CDR3 loop is CASSVGGAGPGDTEAFF. The CDR3 DNA follows: TGTGCCAGCAGCGTAGGGGGGGCAGGGCCCGGTGACACTGAAGCTTTCTTT.